Listed below are T cell receptor beta chains from one sample, sequenced in a study of T cell responses to AZD1222 COVID-19 vaccine. Libraries were prepared by immunoSEQ multiplex PCR; TCRdb keeps only in-frame clonotypes and omits some of them. The table records around 180,000 clones, more than 75% of them present only once. The sequencing here drew on peripheral blood, taken 28 days after the second AZD1222 dose. The receptor set was obtained from an adult who received the AZD1222 COVID-19 vaccine. The conserved cysteine and the conserved F or W are not part of the CDR3 here. Each record gives: D gene, V gene, J gene, CDR3 protein. A D gene is named only where the DNA matches it firmly.

TRBD1	TRBV7-8	TRBJ2-5	ASSPHGTGGRGSRETQY
.	TRBV5-4	TRBJ1-1	ASSFSSDEAF
.	TRBV3-1/TRBV3-2	TRBJ2-5	ASSQVGRLETQY
.	TRBV27	TRBJ1-6	ASSFSLRGMSSPLH
TRBD2	TRBV5-8	TRBJ2-3	AVRQRETDTQY
.	TRBV6-2/TRBV6-3	TRBJ1-1	ASSYSHGVTSTEAF
.	TRBV5-1	TRBJ2-2	ASSLAIVSGNTGELF
.	TRBV15	TRBJ2-3	ATSPTSGTSSTDTQY
.	TRBV6-2/TRBV6-3	TRBJ2-7	ASSHTGSYEQY
.	TRBV7-3	TRBJ1-1	ASSADGSMNTEAF
.	TRBV12-3/TRBV12-4	TRBJ1-5	ASSSGRNQPQH
TRBD1	TRBV6-2/TRBV6-3	TRBJ2-3	ASSDPGQGVWAQY
TRBD2	TRBV4-1	TRBJ2-1	ASSLSGANYNEQF
.	TRBV12-2	TRBJ1-4	ASRLAEGPIKLF
.	TRBV30	TRBJ2-1	AWSPNRGEQF
.	TRBV4-2	TRBJ1-2	ASSALGGSYGYT
TRBD1	TRBV9	TRBJ1-1	ASSQWTGANTEAF
TRBD1	TRBV7-2	TRBJ2-7	ASSPGLGRDRAWEQY
.	TRBV7-2	TRBJ2-2	ASRLGLVVTGELF
.	TRBV7-8	TRBJ2-7	ASNPGTASYEQY